Described below is a single T cell receptor beta chain sequence and its context. Germline V gene lookup returns CDR1 KGHDR and CDR2 SFDVKD. This CDR3 contains 13 residues. With 2 bases removed from V and 7 bases from J, the gap between germline ends came to 11 bases. This entry comes from a study of blood T cell repertoires in COVID-19. Study summary: There were acute and convalescent COVID-19 samples, and they came from the United States, Italy and Spain.

Profiled with immunoSEQ multiplex PCR; TCRdb holds only in-frame clones, not every one. Of tens of thousands of clones in the sample, 90% are singletons; the top ten hold roughly 15%. The chain is built from TRBV24-1 and TRBJ2-7, with D perhaps TRBD2 (6 bases). Sample: peripheral blood. The sequence derives from a woman at least 80 years old with active or convalescent COVID-19. CDR3: CATSDSLRGEQYF. The CDR3, as DNA: TGTGCCACCAGTGATTCCCTCCGGGGGGAGCAGTACTTC.